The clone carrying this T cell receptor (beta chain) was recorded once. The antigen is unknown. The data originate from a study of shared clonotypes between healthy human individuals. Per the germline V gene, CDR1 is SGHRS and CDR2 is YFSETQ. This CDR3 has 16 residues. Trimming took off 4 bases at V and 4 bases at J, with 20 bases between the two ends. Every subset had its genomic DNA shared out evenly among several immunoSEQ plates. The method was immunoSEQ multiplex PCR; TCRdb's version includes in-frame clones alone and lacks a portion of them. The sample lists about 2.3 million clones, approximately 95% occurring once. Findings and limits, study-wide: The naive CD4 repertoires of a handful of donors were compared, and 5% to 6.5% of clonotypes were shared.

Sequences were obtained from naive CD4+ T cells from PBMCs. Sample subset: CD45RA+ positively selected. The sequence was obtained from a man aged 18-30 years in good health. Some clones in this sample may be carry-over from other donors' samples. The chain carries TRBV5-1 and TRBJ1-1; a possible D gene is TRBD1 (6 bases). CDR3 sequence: CASSRSDSLISTEAFF. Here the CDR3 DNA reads TGCGCCAGCAGCAGATCGGACAGTCTTATTAGCACTGAAGCTTTCTTT.